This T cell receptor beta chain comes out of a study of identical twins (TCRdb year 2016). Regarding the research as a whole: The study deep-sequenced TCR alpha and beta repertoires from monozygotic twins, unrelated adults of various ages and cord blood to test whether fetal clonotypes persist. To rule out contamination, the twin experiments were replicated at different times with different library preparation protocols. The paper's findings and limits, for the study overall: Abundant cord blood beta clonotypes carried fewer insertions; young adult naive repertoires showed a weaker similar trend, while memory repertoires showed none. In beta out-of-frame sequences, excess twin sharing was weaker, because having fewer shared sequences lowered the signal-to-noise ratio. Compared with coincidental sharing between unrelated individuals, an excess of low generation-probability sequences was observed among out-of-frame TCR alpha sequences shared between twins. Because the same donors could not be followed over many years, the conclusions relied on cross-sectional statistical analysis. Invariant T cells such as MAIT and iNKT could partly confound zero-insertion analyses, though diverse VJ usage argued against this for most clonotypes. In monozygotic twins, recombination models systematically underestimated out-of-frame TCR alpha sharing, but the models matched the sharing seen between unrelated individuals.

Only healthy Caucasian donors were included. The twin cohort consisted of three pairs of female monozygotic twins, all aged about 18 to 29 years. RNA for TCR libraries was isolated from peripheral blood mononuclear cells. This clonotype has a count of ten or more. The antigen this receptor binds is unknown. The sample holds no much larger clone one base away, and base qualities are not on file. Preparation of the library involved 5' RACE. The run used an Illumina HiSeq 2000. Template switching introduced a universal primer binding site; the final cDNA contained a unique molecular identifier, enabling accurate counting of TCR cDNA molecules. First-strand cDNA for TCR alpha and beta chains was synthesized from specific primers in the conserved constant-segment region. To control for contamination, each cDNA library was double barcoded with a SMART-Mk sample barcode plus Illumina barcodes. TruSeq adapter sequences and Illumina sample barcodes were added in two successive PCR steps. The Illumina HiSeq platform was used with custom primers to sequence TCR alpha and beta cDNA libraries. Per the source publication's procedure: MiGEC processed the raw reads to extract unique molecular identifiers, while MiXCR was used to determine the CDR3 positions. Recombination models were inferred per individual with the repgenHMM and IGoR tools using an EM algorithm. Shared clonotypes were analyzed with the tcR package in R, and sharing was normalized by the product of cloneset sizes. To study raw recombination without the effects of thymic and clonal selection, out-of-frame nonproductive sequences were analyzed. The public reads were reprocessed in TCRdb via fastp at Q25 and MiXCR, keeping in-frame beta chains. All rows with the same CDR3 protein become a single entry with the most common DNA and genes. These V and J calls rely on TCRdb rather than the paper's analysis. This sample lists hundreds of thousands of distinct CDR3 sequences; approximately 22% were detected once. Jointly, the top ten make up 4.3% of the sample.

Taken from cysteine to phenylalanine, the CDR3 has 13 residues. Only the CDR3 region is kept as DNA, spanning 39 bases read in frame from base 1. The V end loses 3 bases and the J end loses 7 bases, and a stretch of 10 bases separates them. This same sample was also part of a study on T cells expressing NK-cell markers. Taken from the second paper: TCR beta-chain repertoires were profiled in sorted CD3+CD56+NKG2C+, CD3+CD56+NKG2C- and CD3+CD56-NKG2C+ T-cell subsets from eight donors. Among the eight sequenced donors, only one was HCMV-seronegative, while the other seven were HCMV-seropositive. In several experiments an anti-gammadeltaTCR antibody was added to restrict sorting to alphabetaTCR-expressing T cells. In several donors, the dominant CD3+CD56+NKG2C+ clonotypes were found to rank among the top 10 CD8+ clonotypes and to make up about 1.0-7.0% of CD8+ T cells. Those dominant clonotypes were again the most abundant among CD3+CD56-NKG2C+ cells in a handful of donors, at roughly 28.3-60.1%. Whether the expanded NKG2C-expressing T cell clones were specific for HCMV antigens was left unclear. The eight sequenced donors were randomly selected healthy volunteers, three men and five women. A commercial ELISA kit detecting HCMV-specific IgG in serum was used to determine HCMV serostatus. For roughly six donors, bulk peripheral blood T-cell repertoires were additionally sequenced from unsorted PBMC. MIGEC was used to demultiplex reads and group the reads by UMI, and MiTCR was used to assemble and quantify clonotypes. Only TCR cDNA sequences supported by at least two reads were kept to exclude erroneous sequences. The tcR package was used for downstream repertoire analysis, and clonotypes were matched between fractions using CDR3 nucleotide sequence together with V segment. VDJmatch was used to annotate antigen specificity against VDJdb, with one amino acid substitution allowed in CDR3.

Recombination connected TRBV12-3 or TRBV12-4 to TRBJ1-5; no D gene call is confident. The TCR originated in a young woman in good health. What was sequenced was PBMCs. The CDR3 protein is CASSLPGWQPQHF. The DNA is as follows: TGTGCCAGCAGTTTGCCAGGCTGGCAGCCCCAGCATTTT.